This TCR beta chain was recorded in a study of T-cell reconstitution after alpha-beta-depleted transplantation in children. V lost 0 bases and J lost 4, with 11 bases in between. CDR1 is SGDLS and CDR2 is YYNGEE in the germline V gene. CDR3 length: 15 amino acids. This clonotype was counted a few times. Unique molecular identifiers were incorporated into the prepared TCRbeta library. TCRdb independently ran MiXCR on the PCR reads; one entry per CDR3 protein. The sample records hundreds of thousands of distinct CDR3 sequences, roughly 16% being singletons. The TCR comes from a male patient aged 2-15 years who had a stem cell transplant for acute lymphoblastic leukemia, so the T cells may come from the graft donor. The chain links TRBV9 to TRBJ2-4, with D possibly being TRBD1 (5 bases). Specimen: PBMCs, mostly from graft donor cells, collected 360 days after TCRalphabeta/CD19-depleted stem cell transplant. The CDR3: CASSVDNRPKNIQYF. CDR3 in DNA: TGTGCCAGCAGCGTAGACAACAGGCCAAAAAACATTCAGTACTTC.